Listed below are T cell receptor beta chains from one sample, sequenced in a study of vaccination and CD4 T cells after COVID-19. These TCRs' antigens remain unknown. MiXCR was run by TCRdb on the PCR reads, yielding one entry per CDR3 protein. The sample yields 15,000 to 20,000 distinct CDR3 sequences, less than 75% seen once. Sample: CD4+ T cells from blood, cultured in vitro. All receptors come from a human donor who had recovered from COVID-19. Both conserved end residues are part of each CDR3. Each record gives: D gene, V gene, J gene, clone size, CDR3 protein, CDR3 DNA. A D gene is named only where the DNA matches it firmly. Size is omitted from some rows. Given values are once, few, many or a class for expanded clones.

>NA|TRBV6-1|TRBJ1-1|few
CASSGEGGRAFF
TGTGCCAGCAGTGGGGAGGGGGGACGGGCTTTCTTT
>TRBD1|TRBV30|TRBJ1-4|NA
CAWSALRQGAKGEKLFF
TGTGCCTGGAGTGCCCTTCGACAGGGGGCAAAGGGGGAAAAACTGTTTTTT
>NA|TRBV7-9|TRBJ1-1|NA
CASSLEPPGTEAFF
TGTGCCAGCAGCTTAGAACCCCCGGGGACTGAAGCTTTCTTT
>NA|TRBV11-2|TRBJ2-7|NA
CASSRGSSYEQYF
TGTGCCAGCAGCCGGGGCAGCTCCTACGAGCAGTACTTC
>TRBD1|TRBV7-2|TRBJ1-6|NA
CASSLDAGGRVHF
TGTGCCAGCAGCTTAGACGCAGGGGGAAGGGTCCACTTT
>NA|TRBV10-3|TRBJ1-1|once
CAISETGTENTEAFF
TGTGCCATCAGTGAGACCGGGACGGAGAACACTGAAGCTTTCTTT
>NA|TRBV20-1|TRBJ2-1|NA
CSAESPSSYNEQFF
TGCAGTGCTGAGTCCCCGAGCTCCTACAATGAGCAGTTCTTC
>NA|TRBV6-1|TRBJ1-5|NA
CASSETGWGQPQHF
TGTGCCAGCAGTGAAACAGGCTGGGGTCAGCCCCAGCATTTT
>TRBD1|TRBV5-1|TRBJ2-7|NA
CASSLPTGSTEQYF
TGCGCCAGCAGCTTACCGACAGGGAGTACCGAGCAGTACTTC
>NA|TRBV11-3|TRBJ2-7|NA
CASSPERGTYEQYF
TGTGCCAGCAGCCCAGAACGGGGGACCTACGAGCAGTACTTC
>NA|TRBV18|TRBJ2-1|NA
CASSPGIRTFF
TGTGCCAGCTCACCCGGAATAAGGACTTTCTTC
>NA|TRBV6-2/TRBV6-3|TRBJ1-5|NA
CASSYEGRGNQPQHF
TGTGCCAGCAGTTATGAAGGTCGGGGCAATCAGCCCCAGCATTTT
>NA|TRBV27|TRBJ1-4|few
CASSFARGEKLFF
TGTGCCAGCAGTTTTGCTCGAGGAGAAAAACTGTTTTTT
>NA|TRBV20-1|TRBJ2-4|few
CSTWGPSGFGIQYF
TGCAGTACGTGGGGGCCTAGCGGCTTTGGCATTCAGTACTTC
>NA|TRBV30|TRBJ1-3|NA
CAWGGSSGNTIYF
TGTGCCTGGGGGGGTAGCTCTGGAAACACCATATATTTT
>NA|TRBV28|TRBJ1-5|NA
CASSLTQSYSNQPQHF
TGTGCCAGCAGTTTAACACAGTCCTATAGCAATCAGCCCCAGCATTTT
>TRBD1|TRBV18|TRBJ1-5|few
CASSPAGRGRNQPQHF
TGTGCCAGCTCACCGGCCGGAAGGGGGCGTAATCAGCCCCAGCATTTT
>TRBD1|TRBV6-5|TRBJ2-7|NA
CASSYEGTDPYEQYF
TGTGCCAGCAGTTACGAAGGGACAGATCCCTACGAGCAGTACTTC
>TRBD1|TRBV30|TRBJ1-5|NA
CACQTGGMDQPQHF
TGTGCCTGTCAAACAGGGGGAATGGATCAGCCCCAGCATTTT
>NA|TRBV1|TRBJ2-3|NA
CTSSQDQRLSDTQYF
TGCACCAGCAGCCAAGATCAGCGGTTATCAGATACGCAGTATTTT
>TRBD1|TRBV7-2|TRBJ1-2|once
CASNPLTGGYGYTF
TGTGCCAGCAACCCCCTTACAGGGGGGTATGGCTACACCTTC
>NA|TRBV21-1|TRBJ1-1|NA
CASTGDITEAFF
TGTGCCAGCACAGGGGATATTACTGAAGCTTTCTTT
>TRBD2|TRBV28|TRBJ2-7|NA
CASSPGGLTAEQYF
TGTGCCAGCAGTCCGGGAGGACTCACTGCCGAGCAGTACTTC
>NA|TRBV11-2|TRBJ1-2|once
CASRGWDHNYGYTF
TGTGCCAGCAGAGGGTGGGATCATAACTATGGCTACACCTTC
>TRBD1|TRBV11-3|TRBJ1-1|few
CASSPHPGGTTEAFF
TGTGCCAGCAGCCCCCACCCAGGGGGCACGACTGAAGCTTTCTTT
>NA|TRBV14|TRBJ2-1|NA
CASSQERQSSYNEQFF
TGTGCCAGCAGCCAAGAGCGACAGAGCTCCTACAATGAGCAGTTCTTC
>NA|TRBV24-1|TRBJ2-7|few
CATSVSQAAVGEQYF
TGTGCCACCAGTGTCTCACAGGCGGCGGTCGGCGAGCAGTACTTC
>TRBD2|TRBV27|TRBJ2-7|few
CASSGLAGGTYEQYF
TGTGCCAGCAGTGGACTAGCGGGAGGTACCTACGAGCAGTACTTC